This T cell receptor (beta chain) was retrieved from a study of OX40 agonist ivuxolimab in advanced cancers. The sample holds a few counts of this clone. Its specificity is unknown. Only in-frame clones appear in the TCRdb table, and some are missing; sequencing was by immunoSEQ multiplex PCR. Of about 44,000 clones in the sample, 88% were seen once. Findings and caveats of the study: Researchers report that CD8+ T cells had, on average, more expanded clones than CD4+. Nonresponders included some who also had low normalized T-cell clonal expansion.

CDR3 length: 14 residues. Germline-derived CDR1 and CDR2 are LNHDA and SQIVND (reference sequence). The ends were cut back, 5 bases at V and 2 bases at J, with 10 bases in the middle. On cycle 4 day 1 and cycle 7 day 1, as well as at baseline, blood was sampled. This sample comprised CD4+ or CD8+ T cells sorted from blood, obtained in a trial of the OX40 agonist ivuxolimab. The rearrangement uses TRBV19 and TRBJ1-5; no clear D gene. The receptor comes from an adult with an advanced solid tumor such as melanoma, head and neck, liver or kidney cancer. The CDR3: CASSPSPGNQPQHF. The CDR3 DNA sequence: TGTGCCAGTAGTCCCTCCCCCGGCAATCAGCCCCAGCATTTT. Together with reference TRBV19 and TRBJ1-5, the CDR3 gives the full variable domain: DGGITQSPKYLFRKEGQNVTLSCEQNLNHDAMYWYRQDPGQGLRLIYYSQIVNDFQKGDIAEGYSVSREKKESFPLTVTSAQKNPTAFYLCASSPSPGNQPQHFGDGTRLSIL.